This entry lists 21 T cell receptor beta chains sequenced from one sample in a study of blood T cell repertoires in COVID-19. The data were produced by immunoSEQ multiplex PCR, yet TCRdb's version contains in-frame clones alone and is incomplete. The sample holds roughly 160,000 clones, more than 75% seen once. The sample taken for sequencing was peripheral blood. Receptor source: an elderly woman with COVID-19, enrolled during active disease.

V gene TRBV3-1 (or the pseudogene TRBV3-2) combines with J gene TRBJ1-6; the D gene is possibly TRBD1 (5 bases). The V end lost 10 bases, the J end lost 9 bases, and 22 bases lay between the germline ends. The length of the CDR3 is 15 residues. From germline, CDR1 is LGHDT and CDR2 YNNKEL (reference sequence). For the CDR3, the DNA is TGTGCCATTGGCCGCGGCAGGGATTTTGGTTCACCCCTCCACTTT. Translated: CAIGRGRDFGSPLHF.

The V and J genes are TRBV7-2 and TRBJ2-2, with D possibly matching TRBD1 (5 bases). The CDR3 spans 16 residues. Germline V gene lookup returns CDR1 SGHTA and CDR2 FQGNSA. With 2 bases removed from V and 4 bases from J, the gap between germline ends came to 14 bases. The CDR3 spells CASSLNAQGVTGELFF. The CDR3 bases are TGTGCCAGCAGCTTAAATGCGCAGGGCGTCACCGGGGAGCTGTTTTTT.

V gene TRBV6-5 combines with J gene TRBJ1-5, with D possibly being TRBD1 (5 bases). The CDR3 is 12 amino acids. CDR1 and CDR2 (germline): MNHEY, SVGAGI. Trimming took off 9 bases at V and 4 bases at J, with 10 bases between the two ends. The CDR3 bases are TGTGCCAGTACAGACAGAAATCAGCCCCAGCATTTT. Translation gives CASTDRNQPQHF.

The chain is built from TRBV6-2 or TRBV6-3 and TRBJ1-5; the match to TRBD1 covers 9 bases. With V trimmed by 2 bases and J by 5 bases, 1 base remained unmatched. CDR3 size: 14 residues. Germline CDR1 MNHEY, CDR2 SVGEGT. As DNA, the CDR3 is TGTGCCAGCAGTTACGGACAGGGGTATCAGCCCCAGCATTTT. This translates into CASSYGQGYQPQHF.

The rearrangement uses TRBV10-3 and TRBJ1-5; TRBD1 matches at 9 bases. The germline V gene encodes CDR1 ENHRY and CDR2 SYGVKD. Germline trimming cut 6 bases from V and 8 bases from J; bases unmatched to any gene: 11. This CDR3 comprises 15 residues. This CDR3 reads CAIRGGGQGGEPQHF. The CDR3 coding sequence is TGTGCCATCAGAGGAGGGGGACAGGGCGGAGAGCCCCAGCATTTT.

CDR3 bases: TGTGCCAGCAGCGTAGCGGCTAGCGGGAGGGTAGGCACAGATACGCAGTATTTT. As protein: CASSVAASGRVGTDTQYF. This chain connects TRBV9 to TRBJ2-3; TRBD2 matches at 12 bases. V shed 0 bases, J shed 1 base, and the junction held 6 bases outside the gene matches. The germline CDR1 and CDR2 sequences are SGDLS and YYNGEE. The CDR3 is 18 amino acids.

V is TRBV6-5 and J is TRBJ1-1; D is unresolved. The germline V gene has CDR1 MNHEY and CDR2 SVGAGI. The CDR3 has 14 amino acids. Trimming cost V 6 bases and J 4 bases, with 15 bases left between them. CDR3 sequence: CASSLGRVGTEAFF. DNA for the CDR3: TGTGCCAGCAGCTTAGGGAGGGTCGGCACTGAAGCTTTCTTT.

V gene TRBV5-1 combines with J gene TRBJ2-3, with 8 nucleotides matching TRBD2. Germline CDR1 and CDR2: SGHRS and YFSETQ. The CDR3 spans 20 residues. After removal of 0 bases from V and 2 bases from J, the junction contained 17 bases not matched to a gene. CDR3 loop: CASSLGAGVGSGASTDTQYF. The CDR3 region has the DNA TGCGCCAGCAGCTTGGGCGCCGGGGTAGGTAGCGGGGCCTCCACAGATACGCAGTATTTT.

This clone was detected a few times. The rearrangement uses TRBV14 and TRBJ1-6; TRBD1 matches at 7 bases. The CDR3 length is 15 residues. Trimming at V came to 4 bases and at J to 9 bases, leaving 9 bases not matched to a gene. Germline-derived CDR1 and CDR2 are SGHDN and FVKESK. DNA of the CDR3: TGTGCCAGCAGCCTAGACAGGGTCGGAATTTCACCCCTCCACTTT. Protein sequence: CASSLDRVGISPLHF.

The table lists this clone with a count of one. The chain's CDR3 is CASSPPDWEEQPQHF. The CDR3 region has the DNA TGTGCCAGCTCACCGCCAGATTGGGAGGAGCAGCCCCAGCATTTT. The gene calls are TRBV18 and TRBJ1-5; D gene unclear. Germline CDR1 KGHSH, CDR2 LQKENI. The CDR3 runs 15 residues. Trimming stripped 3 bases from V and 7 bases from J, with 16 bases between.

The chain links TRBV13 to TRBJ2-7, with D possibly matching TRBD2 (5 bases). This CDR3 contains 13 residues. Trimming took off 2 bases at V and 3 bases at J, with 8 bases between the two ends. Germline-derived CDR1 and CDR2 are PRHDT and FYEKMQ (reference sequence). CDR3 sequence reads: CASSLQAGYEQYF. The CDR3 coding sequence is TGTGCCAGCAGCTTACAGGCGGGCTACGAGCAGTACTTC.

The chain joins TRBV28 to TRBJ2-3; a weak D match, TRBD1 (5 bases). Looked up from germline, CDR1 is MDHEN and CDR2 is SYDVKM. The ends were cut back, 2 bases at V and 3 bases at J, with 6 bases in the middle. The CDR3 is made up of 13 amino acids. The CDR3 sequence: CASSLPGTDTQYF. The CDR3 DNA follows: TGTGCCAGCAGTTTACCAGGGACAGATACGCAGTATTTT.

CDR3 protein: CASSWGANEKLFF. CDR3 nucleotide sequence: TGTGCCAGTAGTTGGGGGGCTAATGAAAAACTGTTTTTT. The J gene is TRBJ1-4, the V gene TRBV19, with a weak D call TRBD1 (5 bases). With 5 bases removed from V and 3 bases from J, the gap between germline ends came to 7 bases. Germline V gene data show CDR1 as LNHDA and CDR2 as SQIVND (reference sequence). The CDR3 runs 13 residues.

V gene TRBV7-2 combines with J gene TRBJ1-2; 7 bases fit TRBD1. The ends lost 6 bases at V and 7 bases at J; junction bases unmatched: 11. The CDR3 sequence is 14 residues long. Germline CDR1 reads SGHTA; CDR2 reads FQGNSA. The chain's CDR3 is CASRSRTGDGGYTF. CDR3 nucleotide sequence: TGTGCCAGCAGATCACGAACAGGGGATGGTGGCTACACCTTC.

The rearrangement links TRBV5-1 to TRBJ2-6, with no clear D. V lost 0 bases and J 4 bases, leaving 8 bases between the germline ends. From germline, CDR1 is SGHRS and CDR2 YFSETQ. CDR3 length: 15 residues. The chain's CDR3 is CASSLVASGANVLTF. The CDR3 DNA follows: TGCGCCAGCAGCTTGGTTGCGAGCGGGGCCAACGTCCTGACTTTC.

The chain carries TRBV4-2 and TRBJ2-3, with TRBD2 as a possible D gene (6 bases). Trimming left V 0 bases short and J 0 bases short, with 7 bases between. The CDR3 is 15 amino acids. From germline, CDR1 is LGHNA and CDR2 YNFKEQ. CDR3 nucleotide sequence: TGTGCCAGCAGCCAAGAGGCGGGAAGCACAGATACGCAGTATTTT. Translating gives CASSQEAGSTDTQYF.

The sample holds one count of this clone. V and J are TRBV20-1 and TRBJ1-2; TRBD1 matches 9 bases. Germline V gives CDR1 DFQATT, CDR2 SNEGSKA (reference sequence). With 3 bases clipped from V and 4 bases from J, the junction kept 6 bases outside the gene matches. The CDR3 spans 14 residues. Here the CDR3 reads CSASKQGAVYGYTF. CDR3 coding DNA: TGCAGTGCTAGTAAACAGGGGGCTGTCTATGGCTACACCTTC.

The rearrangement joins TRBV7-9 to TRBJ2-3; D unresolved. In germline, CDR1 is SEHNR, CDR2 FQNEAQ (reference sequence). V dropped 2 bases and J dropped 1 base, with 13 bases sitting between them. The CDR3 is made up of 16 amino acids. Here the CDR3 reads CASSLLAPRGTDTQYF. The CDR3 DNA sequence: TGTGCCAGCAGCTTATTAGCTCCCCGCGGCACAGATACGCAGTATTTT.

Here the CDR3 DNA reads TGTGCCAGCAGCGTAACCTCGGGGAATCAGCCCCAGCATTTT. This gives the protein CASSVTSGNQPQHF. The V gene is TRBV9, the J gene TRBJ1-5; D call uncertain. V dropped 1 base and J dropped 4 bases, with 9 bases sitting between them. The CDR3 is 14 amino acids. Germline lookup yields CDR1 SGDLS and CDR2 YYNGEE. The full variable domain, in which reference TRBV9 and TRBJ1-5 provide the parts outside the CDR3, is DSGVTQTPKHLITATGQRVTLRCSPRSGDLSVYWYQQSLDQGLQFLIQYYNGEERAKGNILERFSAQQFPDLHSELNLSSLELGDSALYFCASSVTSGNQPQHFGDGTRLSIL.

This clone was seen more than once but under ten times. The CDR3 region is CASSPTQGQLNTEAFF. In DNA, the CDR3 is TGTGCCAGTAGTCCAACGCAAGGACAGTTGAACACTGAAGCTTTCTTT. V gene TRBV19 combines with J gene TRBJ1-1; D is possibly TRBD1 (6 bases). The V gene lost 5 bases and the J gene lost 0 bases, with 16 bases spanning the gap. Germline V CDR1 and CDR2: LNHDA, SQIVND (reference sequence). CDR3 length: 16 amino acids.

V and J are TRBV6-1 and TRBJ1-3; TRBD1 matches at 9 bases. The CDR3 covers 18 residues. CDR1 and CDR2 (germline): MNHNS, SASEGT. V was pared by 2 bases and J by 0 bases, with 8 bases of the junction left unmatched. CDR3 protein: CASSENYWDRVSGNTIYF. CDR3 in DNA: TGTGCCAGCAGTGAAAATTATTGGGACAGGGTCTCTGGAAACACCATATATTTT.